This TCR beta chain was obtained from a study of blood T cell repertoires in COVID-19. Study context: COVID-19 samples, acute and convalescent, were from the United States, Italy and Spain. T cells, B-cell-depleted T cells, or PBMCs provided the cDNA or gDNA that served as material.

CDR1 KGHSH and CDR2 LQKENI come from the germline V gene. This CDR3 has 13 amino acids. With 6 bases removed from V and 1 base from J, the gap between germline ends came to 7 bases. The authors' processing: Nucleated cell number was recorded as an estimate derived from reference gene primer amplification. TCRdb keeps only in-frame clones here, not all; method: immunoSEQ multiplex PCR. The D gene and trimming were derived from the DNA, and the V and J assignments and clone size from that table. The table includes some 240,000 clones, around 80% detected once. The receptor was derived from a woman in her 70s with acute or convalescent COVID-19. Sequencing was done on a sample of peripheral blood. The rearrangement uses TRBV18 and TRBJ1-5; D not resolved. The CDR3 loop is CASSPASNQPQHF. CDR3 nucleotide sequence: TGTGCCAGCTCCCCCGCGAGCAATCAGCCCCAGCATTTT.